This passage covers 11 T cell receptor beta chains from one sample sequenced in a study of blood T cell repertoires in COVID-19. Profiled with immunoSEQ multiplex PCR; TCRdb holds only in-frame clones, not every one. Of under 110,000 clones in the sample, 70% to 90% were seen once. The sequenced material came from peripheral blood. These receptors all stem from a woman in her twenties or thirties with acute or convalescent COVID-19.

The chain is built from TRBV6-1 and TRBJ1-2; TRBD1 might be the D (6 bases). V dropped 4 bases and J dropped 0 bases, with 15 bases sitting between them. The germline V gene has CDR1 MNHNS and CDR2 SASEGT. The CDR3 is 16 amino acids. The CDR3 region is CASSGVDRLANYGYTF. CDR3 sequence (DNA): TGTGCCAGCAGTGGAGTAGACAGGCTAGCTAACTATGGCTACACCTTC.

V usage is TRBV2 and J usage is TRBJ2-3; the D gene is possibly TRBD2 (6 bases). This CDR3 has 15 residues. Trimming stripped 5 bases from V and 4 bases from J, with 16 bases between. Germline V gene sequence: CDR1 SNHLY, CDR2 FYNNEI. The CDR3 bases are TGTGCCAGCAGTCCCCACGGGACTTTTTCAGATACGCAGTATTTT. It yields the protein CASSPHGTFSDTQYF. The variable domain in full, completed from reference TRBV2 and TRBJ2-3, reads EPEVTQTPSHQVTQMGQEVILRCVPISNHLYFYWYRQILGQKVEFLVSFYNNEISEKSEIFDDQFSVERPDGSNFTLKIRSTKLEDSAMYFCASSPHGTFSDTQYFGPGTRLTVL.

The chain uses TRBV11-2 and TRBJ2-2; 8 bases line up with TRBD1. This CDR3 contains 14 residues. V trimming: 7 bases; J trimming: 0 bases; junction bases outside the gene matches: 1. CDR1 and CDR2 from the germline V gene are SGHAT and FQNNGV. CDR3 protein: CASKTGANTGELFF. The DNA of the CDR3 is TGTGCCAGCAAGACAGGGGCGAACACCGGGGAGCTGTTTTTT.

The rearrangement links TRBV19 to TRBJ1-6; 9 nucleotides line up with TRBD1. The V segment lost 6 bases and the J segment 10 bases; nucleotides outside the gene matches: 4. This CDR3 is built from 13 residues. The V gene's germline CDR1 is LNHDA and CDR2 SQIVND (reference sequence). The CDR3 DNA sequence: TGTGCCAGTAGGGACAGGGGATCCTCACCCCTCCACTTT. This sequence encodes CASRDRGSSPLHF. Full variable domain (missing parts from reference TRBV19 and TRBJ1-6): DGGITQSPKYLFRKEGQNVTLSCEQNLNHDAMYWYRQDPGQGLRLIYYSQIVNDFQKGDIAEGYSVSREKKESFPLTVTSAQKNPTAFYLCASRDRGSSPLHFGNGTRLTVT.

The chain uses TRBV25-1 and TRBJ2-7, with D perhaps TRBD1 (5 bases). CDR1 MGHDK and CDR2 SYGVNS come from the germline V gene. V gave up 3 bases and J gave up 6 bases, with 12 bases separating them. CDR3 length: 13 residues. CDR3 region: CASSEAGAIEQYF. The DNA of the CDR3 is TGTGCCAGCAGTGAGGCTGGGGCGATCGAGCAGTACTTC.

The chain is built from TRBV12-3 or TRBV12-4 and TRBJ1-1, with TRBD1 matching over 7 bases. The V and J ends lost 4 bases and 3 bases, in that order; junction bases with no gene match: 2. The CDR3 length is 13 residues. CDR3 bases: TGTGCCAGCAGTTCGCAGGGGGACACTGAAGCTTTCTTT. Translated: CASSSQGDTEAFF.

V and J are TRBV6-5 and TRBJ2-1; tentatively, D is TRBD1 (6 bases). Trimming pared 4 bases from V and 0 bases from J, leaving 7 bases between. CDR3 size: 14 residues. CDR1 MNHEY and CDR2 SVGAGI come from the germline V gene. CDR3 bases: TGTGCCAGCAGTTGGACAGACTCCTACAATGAGCAGTTCTTC. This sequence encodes CASSWTDSYNEQFF.

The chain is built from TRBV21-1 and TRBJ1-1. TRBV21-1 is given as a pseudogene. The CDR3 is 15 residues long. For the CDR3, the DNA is TGTGCCAGCAGGGGTGTGAGGGAGGGGAGCACTGAAGCTTTCTTT. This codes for CASRGVREGSTEAFF.

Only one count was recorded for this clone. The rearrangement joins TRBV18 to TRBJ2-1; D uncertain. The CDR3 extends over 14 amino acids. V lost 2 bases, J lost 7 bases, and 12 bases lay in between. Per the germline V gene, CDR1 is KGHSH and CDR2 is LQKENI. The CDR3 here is CASSPNGVWNEQFF. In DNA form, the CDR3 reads TGTGCCAGCTCACCAAACGGAGTGTGGAATGAGCAGTTCTTC.

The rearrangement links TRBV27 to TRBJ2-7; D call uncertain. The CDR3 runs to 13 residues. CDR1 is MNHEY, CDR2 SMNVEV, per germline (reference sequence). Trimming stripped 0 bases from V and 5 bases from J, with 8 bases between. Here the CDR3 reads CASSLSARHEQYF. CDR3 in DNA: TGTGCCAGCAGTTTATCAGCTAGACACGAGCAGTACTTC.

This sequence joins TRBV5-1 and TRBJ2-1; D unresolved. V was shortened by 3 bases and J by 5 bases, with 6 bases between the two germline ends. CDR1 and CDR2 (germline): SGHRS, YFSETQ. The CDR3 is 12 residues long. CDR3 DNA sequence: TGCGCCAGCAGCTCCTTTAACAATGAGCAGTTCTTC. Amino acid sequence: CASSSFNNEQFF.